This record concerns one T cell receptor (beta chain) sequence. Its specificity is not known. The data were obtained in a study of cytomegalovirus exposure and HLA in healthy donors. General observations from the study: Some segments of the V type, notably TRBV6-2 and TRBV6-3, were excluded as indistinguishable. Analysis was carried out at a later point, and it linked a missense DCLRE1C variant to TCR beta V- and J-gene trimming. Across all donors, roughly uniform sequencing depth was an assumption of the presence/absence analyses.

Amplification used 60 Vbeta primers and 13 Jbeta primers. TCRdb keeps only in-frame clones here, not all; method: immunoSEQ multiplex PCR. The sample holds roughly 190,000 clones, roughly 86% seen once. V was trimmed by 1 base and J by 9 bases, leaving 16 bases between them. The CDR3 is 15 amino acids. Germline V gene sequence: CDR1 MDHEN, CDR2 SYDVKM. This rearrangement joins TRBV28 to TRBJ2-1; TRBD2 might be the D (6 bases). The sequenced sample was PBMCs. This sequence was found in a man aged 40-49 years in good health and CMV-seropositive. The CDR3 DNA reads as TGTGCCAGCAGTTTATTTGGGACTGCCGGGGGTGAGCAGTTCTTC. This translates into CASSLFGTAGGEQFF.